Listed below are T cell receptor beta chains from one sample, sequenced in a study of cytomegalovirus exposure and HLA in healthy donors. Clones were sequenced by immunoSEQ multiplex PCR, and TCRdb holds only the in-frame ones, with some missing. Of about 130,000 clones in the sample, roughly 79% were seen once. The sample was PBMCs. The source is a woman aged 45-60 years in good health and CMV-seronegative. Each CDR3 is given with its conserved first and last residue. A D gene is named only where the DNA matches it firmly. Some rows mark clone size as missing; the rest say once, few, many or name a class of expanded clone.

d_gene | j_gene | abundance | v_gene | CDR3aa | CDR3nt
. | TRBJ1-2 | . | TRBV25-1 | CASSDLARGGYTF | TGTGCCAGCAGTGATCTCGCTCGAGGTGGCTACACCTTC
TRBD1 | TRBJ2-7 | . | TRBV6-5 | CASKRQGSYEQYF | TGTGCCAGCAAAAGACAGGGCTCCTACGAGCAGTACTTC
. | TRBJ1-3 | . | TRBV6-1 | CASSEDSHSGNTIYF | TGTGCCAGCAGTGAGGACAGCCACTCTGGAAACACCATATATTTT
. | TRBJ2-7 | few | TRBV28 | CAARSGVQDYEQYF | TGTGCCGCGCGGTCCGGTGTACAGGACTACGAGCAGTACTTC
. | TRBJ2-4 | . | TRBV29-1 | CSVGFHQDTDIQYF | TGCAGCGTTGGCTTTCATCAGGACACGGACATTCAGTACTTC
TRBD2 | TRBJ2-7 | . | TRBV27 | CASSLGLAGTYEQYF | TGTGCCAGCAGTTTAGGACTAGCGGGGACCTACGAGCAGTACTTC
. | TRBJ2-5 | . | TRBV19 | CASSSLGARQETQYF | TGTGCCAGTAGTTCTCTCGGAGCTCGGCAAGAGACCCAGTACTTC
TRBD2 | TRBJ2-2 | . | TRBV7-2 | CASSLVSGAGGELFF | TGTGCCAGCAGCTTAGTTAGCGGGGCTGGCGGGGAGCTGTTTTTT
TRBD2 | TRBJ2-7 | . | TRBV11-2 | CASGTSGSPYEQYF | TGTGCCAGCGGAACTAGCGGGAGCCCCTACGAGCAGTACTTC
. | TRBJ1-3 | . | TRBV7-8 | CASSLKGFGNTIYF | TGTGCCAGCAGCTTAAAGGGGTTCGGCAACACCATATATTTT
. | TRBJ2-5 | few | TRBV29-1 | CSVGIYMGLGETQYF | TGCAGCGTTGGCATATATATGGGACTTGGAGAGACCCAGTACTTC
TRBD1 | TRBJ1-4 | . | TRBV2 | CASSDRQGGTTNEKLFF | TGTGCCAGCAGTGACAGACAGGGGGGGACCACTAATGAAAAACTGTTTTTT
TRBD2 | TRBJ2-2 | few | TRBV4-3 | CASSQRTSGLDTGELFF | TGCGCCAGCAGCCAAAGAACTAGCGGCTTGGACACCGGGGAGCTGTTTTTT
. | TRBJ2-1 | . | TRBV5-1 | CASSLEREPYNEQFF | TGCGCCAGCAGCTTGGAACGGGAGCCCTACAATGAGCAGTTCTTC
TRBD2 | TRBJ2-3 | . | TRBV5-4 | CASSQEREQYF | TGTGCCAGCAGCCAGGAGCGGGAACAGTATTTT
. | TRBJ2-1 | . | TRBV11-2 | CASTTSAEYGEQFF | TGTGCCAGCACCACATCCGCGGAGTACGGTGAGCAGTTCTTC
TRBD2 | TRBJ2-1 | once | TRBV7-6 | CASSKTSAYSYNEQFF | TGTGCCAGCAGCAAGACTAGCGCATACTCCTACAATGAGCAGTTCTTC
. | TRBJ1-1 | . | TRBV10-3 | CAITGGEWGSEAFF | TGTGCCATCACGGGGGGGGAATGGGGCTCTGAAGCTTTCTTT
TRBD2 | TRBJ2-7 | once | TRBV9 | CASSRLAGEADEQYF | TGTGCCAGCAGCAGACTAGCGGGAGAGGCAGACGAGCAGTACTTC
TRBD1 | TRBJ2-5 | few | TRBV29-1 | CSVLLDRGGETQYF | TGCAGCGTCCTCCTTGACAGGGGTGGAGAGACCCAGTACTTC
TRBD1 | TRBJ1-5 | . | TRBV28 | CASSLSGQGRDQPQHF | TGTGCCAGCAGTCTATCCGGACAGGGTAGGGATCAGCCCCAGCATTTT
TRBD1 | TRBJ1-3 | . | TRBV6-5 | CASRHRGLGNTIYF | TGTGCCAGCAGACACAGGGGATTGGGAAACACCATATATTTT
. | TRBJ2-1 | . | TRBV7-9 | CASSVGGGPYNEQFF | TGTGCCAGCAGCGTGGGCGGGGGCCCTTACAATGAGCAGTTCTTC
. | TRBJ1-1 | once | TRBV5-4 | CASSSYTEAFF | TGTGCCAGCAGTTCGTACACTGAAGCTTTCTTT
. | TRBJ1-1 | . | TRBV19 | CASSAGAGGTEAFF | TGTGCCAGTAGTGCCGGGGCCGGGGGCACTGAAGCTTTCTTT
. | TRBJ1-2 | . | TRBV6-4 | CASGGEGSGYTF | TGTGCCAGCGGAGGGGAAGGATCTGGCTACACCTTC
. | TRBJ1-2 | . | TRBV19 | CASKIQGFNYGYTF | TGTGCCAGTAAAATACAGGGTTTTAACTATGGCTACACCTTC
TRBD1 | TRBJ1-5 | . | TRBV7-2 | CASRQGAVSNQPQNF | TGTGCCAGCAGGCAGGGGGCCGTTAGCAATCAGCCCCAGAATTTT
TRBD2 | TRBJ2-3 | few | TRBV4-3 | CASSQGTSGSGGVTDTQYF | TGCGCCAGCAGCCAAGGGACTAGCGGGAGTGGGGGGGTCACAGATACGCAGTATTTT
TRBD2 | TRBJ2-7 | few | TRBV28 | CASRVPRGGAYEQYF | TGTGCCAGCAGAGTGCCGCGGGGGGGAGCTTACGAGCAGTACTTC
TRBD2 | TRBJ2-1 | . | TRBV14 | CASKPKGLAKGNEQFF | TGTGCCAGCAAACCAAAGGGACTAGCTAAGGGTAATGAGCAGTTCTTC
. | TRBJ2-3 | . | TRBV28 | CASRKRVSRQYF | TGTGCCAGCAGGAAGAGGGTCTCTAGGCAGTATTTT
. | TRBJ1-5 | . | TRBV27 | CASSFTGGTSNQPQHF | TGTGCCAGCAGTTTCACGGGGGGCACGAGCAATCAGCCCCAGCATTTT
. | TRBJ1-4 | . | TRBV4-3 | CASSQEKVGRLNEKLFF | TGCGCCAGCAGCCAAGAAAAGGTCGGCAGACTTAATGAAAAACTGTTTTTT
TRBD2 | TRBJ2-1 | . | TRBV11-3 | CASSLEAGGRNNEQFF | TGTGCCAGCAGCTTAGAAGCGGGAGGGCGGAACAATGAGCAGTTCTTC
TRBD2 | TRBJ2-1 | . | TRBV12-5 | CASGLPYGGLAEYNEQFF | TGTGCTAGTGGTTTGCCCTACGGGGGACTAGCGGAGTACAATGAGCAGTTCTTC
. | TRBJ2-5 | once | TRBV7-3 | CASSIRSIVRRGETQYF | TGTGCCAGCAGCATACGATCGATTGTCAGAAGGGGAGAGACCCAGTACTTC
. | TRBJ1-5 | . | TRBV2 | CASTGPGLYGNQPQHF | TGTGCCAGCACCGGCCCAGGGCTTTATGGCAATCAGCCCCAGCATTTT
TRBD2 | TRBJ2-1 | . | TRBV6-1 | CAGALTSGINEQFF | TGTGCCGGGGCGCTGACTAGCGGGATTAATGAGCAGTTCTTC
TRBD2 | TRBJ2-3 | . | TRBV29-1 | CSVEQLRGGDTQYF | TGCAGCGTTGAACAGCTCCGGGGGGGAGATACGCAGTATTTT
. | TRBJ2-2 | . | TRBV25-1 | CASSDLSPPPGELFF | TGTGCCAGCAGTGACCTGAGTCCCCCTCCCGGGGAGCTGTTTTTT
. | TRBJ1-3 | . | TRBV14 | CASSGRGSGNTIYF | TGTGCCAGCAGCGGCAGGGGCTCTGGAAACACCATATATTTT
. | TRBJ2-1 | once | TRBV28 | CASSLGGRIIYNEQFF | TGTGCCAGCAGTTTAGGGGGCCGGATAATTTACAATGAGCAGTTCTTC
. | TRBJ2-7 | . | TRBV27 | CASSQRGSYEQYF | TGTGCCAGCAGCCAGAGGGGGTCCTACGAGCAGTACTTC
TRBD2 | TRBJ2-5 | . | TRBV5-4 | CASSLAAGRAIETQYF | TGTGCCAGCAGCTTGGCAGCCGGGAGGGCCATTGAGACCCAGTACTTC
TRBD1 | TRBJ2-3 | . | TRBV9 | CASSARTGGMTDTQYF | TGTGCCAGCAGCGCCCGGACAGGGGGTATGACAGATACGCAGTATTTT
TRBD2 | TRBJ2-7 | . | TRBV6-6 | CASSAPGPSGIYEQYF | TGTGCCAGCAGTGCTCCTGGGCCTAGCGGGATATACGAGCAGTACTTC
. | TRBJ1-6 | . | TRBV27 | CASSFSNSPLHF | TGTGCCAGCAGTTTTTCGAATTCACCCCTCCACTTT
TRBD2 | TRBJ2-1 | . | TRBV7-8 | CASSRGTSGMGTKYNEQFF | TGTGCCAGCAGCAGAGGGACTAGCGGGATGGGTACGAAGTACAATGAGCAGTTCTTC
. | TRBJ1-1 | . | TRBV7-3 | CASSSSAQGNTEAFF | TGTGCCAGCAGCTCCTCGGCGCAGGGGAACACTGAAGCTTTCTTT
. | TRBJ1-1 | . | TRBV19 | CASSLKGGTEAFF | TGTGCCAGTTCTCTCAAAGGGGGAACTGAAGCTTTCTTT
. | TRBJ2-7 | few | TRBV7-6 | CASSVTGNEQYF | TGTGCCAGCAGCGTAACAGGAAACGAGCAGTACTTC
. | TRBJ1-2 | few | TRBV28 | CASSGSYGYTF | TGTGCCAGCTCAGGAAGCTATGGCTACACCTTC
TRBD2 | TRBJ2-1 | . | TRBV30 | CACTLGTSGLNEQFF | TGTGCCTGTACATTGGGGACTAGCGGTTTGAACGAGCAGTTCTTC